Each of the 18 T cell receptor beta chains below was sequenced from the same sample in a study of CD8+ T cells in alopecia areata. Regarding treatment: oral pan-JAK inhibitor, 5-10 mg twice daily. Extracted RNA was reverse transcribed, and the resulting cDNA served as sequencing template. Only in-frame clones appear in the TCRdb table, and some are missing; sequencing was by immunoSEQ multiplex PCR. The profile shows about 120,000 clones, 55% to 60% of them singletons. This specimen consisted of CD4+ T cells sorted from blood, obtained at week 24, from a patient treated with tofacitinib. These receptors were obtained from a human donor with alopecia areata.

The chain combines TRBV14 with TRBJ2-1; D not resolved. The V and J ends lost 4 bases and 2 bases respectively, with 0 bases between them. The CDR3 runs 11 residues. Germline values: CDR1 SGHDN, CDR2 FVKESK. The CDR3 nucleotides read TGTGCCAGCAGCCCCTACAATGAGCAGTTCTTC. Residues: CASSPYNEQFF.

The chain is built from TRBV5-1 and TRBJ2-3; 10 positions agree with TRBD1. V was clipped by 4 bases and J by 4 bases; unmatched bases: 12. The length of the CDR3 is 17 residues. The germline V gene has CDR1 SGHRS and CDR2 YFSETQ. CDR3: CASSKPTGGQRSDTQYF. DNA for the CDR3: TGCGCCAGCAGCAAGCCGACAGGGGGCCAACGATCAGATACGCAGTATTTT.

This CDR3 is CASSHASLGLAEETQYF. CDR3 DNA: TGTGCCAGCAGCCATGCTTCCCTCGGACTAGCGGAAGAGACCCAGTACTTC. The V and J genes are TRBV4-2 and TRBJ2-5; 10 bases line up with TRBD2. The junction had 10 bases not matched to a gene; V was cut back by 3 bases and J by 3 bases. This CDR3 is 17 amino acids long. Germline CDR1 LGHNA, CDR2 YNFKEQ.

About this clone itself: Within the sample, other DNA sequences also encode this same CDR3. The gene calls are TRBV30 and TRBJ1-5; D is undetermined. CDR3 length equals 14 residues. Germline loops: CDR1 GTSNPN, CDR2 SVGIG (reference sequence). V lost 0 bases and J 2 bases, leaving 8 bases between the germline ends. The CDR3 reads CAWSVFGGNQPQHF. The CDR3 nucleotides are TGTGCCTGGAGTGTCTTCGGTGGCAATCAGCCCCAGCATTTT.

This clone was detected only a few times. CDR3 sequence reads: CSPPVGRVENRAKNIQYF. CDR3 bases: TGCAGCCCCCCTGTGGGCAGGGTCGAGAACCGAGCCAAAAACATTCAGTACTTC. This chain connects TRBV29-1 to TRBJ2-4; D might be TRBD1 (5 bases). Germline assignment: CDR1 SQVTM and CDR2 ANQGSEA. The CDR3 spans 18 residues. V shed 8 bases and J shed 0 bases, with 26 bases lying between them.

The chain uses TRBV29-1 and TRBJ2-5, with 8 bases matching TRBD1. The CDR3 length is 13 residues. Germline V gene lookup returns CDR1 SQVTM and CDR2 ANQGSEA. The J segment lost 5 bases and the V segment lost 3 bases, leaving 5 bases of the junction unmatched. CDR3 amino acids: CSVDPGGSETQYF. As DNA, the CDR3 is TGCAGCGTTGATCCAGGGGGCAGCGAGACCCAGTACTTC.

This clone was counted only a few times. The V and J genes are TRBV7-2 and TRBJ2-3; TRBD2 agrees at 7 bases. Germline V gives CDR1 SGHTA, CDR2 FQGNSA. The CDR3 runs 15 residues. V trimming: 0 bases; J trimming: 6 bases; junction bases outside the gene matches: 6. The CDR3 DNA reads TGTGCCAGCAGCTTAGCCGGTAGCGGGCGGGATACGCAGTATTTT. Translated: CASSLAGSGRDTQYF.

The chain links TRBV2 to TRBJ2-1, with D uncertain. V lost 5 bases, J lost 2 bases, and 4 bases lay in between. The CDR3 is 12 residues long. Germline lookup yields CDR1 SNHLY and CDR2 FYNNEI. DNA of the CDR3: TGTGCCAGCAGTTACACCTACAATGAGCAGTTCTTC. This translates into CASSYTYNEQFF.

The CDR3 protein is CSVEEGGNTIYF. The DNA of the CDR3 is TGCAGCGTTGAGGAAGGGGGAAACACCATATATTTT. This sequence joins TRBV29-1 and TRBJ1-3, with D hard to call. The CDR3 covers 12 residues. Germline V CDR1 and CDR2: SQVTM, ANQGSEA. V was clipped by 3 bases and J by 4 bases, with 7 bases between them.

The CDR3 reads CASSTGRVYGYTF. CDR3 in DNA: TGTGCCAGTAGTACAGGGAGAGTCTATGGCTACACCTTC. The V gene is TRBV19, the J gene TRBJ1-2; TRBD1 is a possible D gene (5 bases). The CDR3 loop spans 13 amino acids. V lost 4 bases to trimming and J lost 4 bases, with 10 bases between them. Germline CDR1 reads LNHDA; CDR2 reads SQIVND (reference sequence).

The rearrangement links TRBV29-1 to TRBJ2-3; 12 bases are a match to TRBD2. Germline V gene sequence: CDR1 SQVTM, CDR2 ANQGSEA. There are 14 residues in the CDR3. V trimming: 6 bases; J trimming: 10 bases; junction bases outside the gene matches: 11. The CDR3 DNA reads TGCAGCGTGCTGACTAGCGGGGGTCGGATCGCGCAGTATTTT. Protein sequence: CSVLTSGGRIAQYF.

This clone was seen more than once but under ten times. This chain links TRBV9 with TRBJ2-7; the match to TRBD2 covers 10 bases. The CDR3 is made up of 12 amino acids. Germline V CDR1 and CDR2: SGDLS, YYNGEE. The V and J ends lost 3 bases and 8 bases, in that order; junction bases with no gene match: 2. The CDR3: CASSGSGGKQYF. The CDR3 DNA reads TGTGCCAGCAGCGGTAGCGGGGGGAAGCAGTACTTC. Together with reference TRBV9 and TRBJ2-7, the CDR3 gives the full variable domain: DSGVTQTPKHLITATGQRVTLRCSPRSGDLSVYWYQQSLDQGLQFLIQYYNGEERAKGNILERFSAQQFPDLHSELNLSSLELGDSALYFCASSGSGGKQYFGPGTRLTVT.

This clone has only a few counts. This sequence joins TRBV5-6 and TRBJ1-1, with D hard to call. CDR3 length equals 13 residues. Per germline, CDR1 SGHDT and CDR2 YYEEEE. Trimming shortened V by 4 bases and J by 2 bases, and 9 bases separated the two germline ends. CDR3 coding DNA: TGTGCCAGCAGCCAGCGGGGTAACACTGAAGCTTTCTTT. Encoded protein: CASSQRGNTEAFF.

This chain joins TRBV30 and TRBJ1-1; maybe TRBD1 (5 bases). Trimming left V 3 bases short and J 4 bases short, with 12 bases between. Germline V CDR1 and CDR2: GTSNPN, SVGIG (reference sequence). The CDR3 is made up of 13 amino acids. The CDR3 DNA reads as TGTGCCTGGAGCCCCGGGGCCACCACTGAAGCTTTCTTT. This gives the protein CAWSPGATTEAFF.

CDR3 bases: TGTGCCAGCAGACAAACAGGGGTCTCCTACGAGCAGTACTTC. Its protein is CASRQTGVSYEQYF. V usage is TRBV13 and J usage is TRBJ2-7; 7 bases line up with TRBD1. Germline lookup yields CDR1 PRHDT and CDR2 FYEKMQ (reference sequence). V trimming: 6 bases; J trimming: 0 bases; junction bases outside the gene matches: 5. The CDR3 runs to 14 residues. The variable domain in full, with the rest retrieved from reference TRBV13 and TRBJ2-7, is AAGVIQSPRHLIKEKRETATLKCYPIPRHDTVYWYQQGPGQDPQFLISFYEKMQSDKGSIPDRFSAQQFSDYHSELNMSSLELGDSALYFCASRQTGVSYEQYFGPGTRLTVT.

This chain links TRBV30 with TRBJ1-5, with D possibly being TRBD1 (6 bases). Between the trimmed V and J ends, which lost 0 bases and 7 bases, there was a span of 19 bases. The CDR3 totals 16 residues. CDR1 and CDR2 from the germline V gene are GTSNPN and SVGIG (reference sequence). The CDR3 DNA reads as TGTGCCTGGAGTGTACCGGGGGCGCAAGGCCGGCAGCCCCAGCATTTT. Translating it yields CAWSVPGAQGRQPQHF.

This chain joins TRBV18 and TRBJ1-6, with D maybe TRBD1 (5 bases). Trimming removed 2 bases from V and 9 bases from J, with 11 bases in between. The CDR3 consists of 14 residues. Germline CDR1 is KGHSH and CDR2 is LQKENI. In DNA, the CDR3 is TGTGCCAGCTCACCAGGGACGGACTTTTCACCCCTCCACTTT. Protein product: CASSPGTDFSPLHF.

The chain recombines TRBV6-6 with TRBJ1-1; 7 bases align to TRBD1. CDR1 and CDR2 (germline): MNHNY, SVGAGI (reference sequence). V was clipped by 7 bases and J by 5 bases; unmatched bases: 10. There are 14 residues in the CDR3. The CDR3 region has the DNA TGTGCCAGCACAAACCCACAGGGGCGGACTGAAGCTTTCTTT. Translated: CASTNPQGRTEAFF.